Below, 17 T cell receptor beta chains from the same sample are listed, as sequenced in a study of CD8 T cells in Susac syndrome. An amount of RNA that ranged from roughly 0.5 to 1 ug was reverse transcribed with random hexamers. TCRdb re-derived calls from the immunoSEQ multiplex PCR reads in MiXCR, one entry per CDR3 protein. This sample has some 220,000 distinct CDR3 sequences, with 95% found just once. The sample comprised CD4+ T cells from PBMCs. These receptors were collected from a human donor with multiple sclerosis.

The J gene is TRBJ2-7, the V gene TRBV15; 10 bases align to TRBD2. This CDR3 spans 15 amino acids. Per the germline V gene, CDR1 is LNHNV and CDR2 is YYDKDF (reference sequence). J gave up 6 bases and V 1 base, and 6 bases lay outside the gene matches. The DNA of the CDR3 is TGTGCCACCAGCAGAGTGGGTAGCGGGGGGCGCGAGCAGTACTTC. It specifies CATSRVGSGGREQYF.

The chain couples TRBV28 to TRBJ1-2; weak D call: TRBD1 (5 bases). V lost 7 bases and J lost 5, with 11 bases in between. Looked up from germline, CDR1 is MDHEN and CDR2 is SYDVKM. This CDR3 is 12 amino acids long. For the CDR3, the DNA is TGTGCCAGCACATCGAGGGGTTATGGCTACACCTTC. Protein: CASTSRGYGYTF.

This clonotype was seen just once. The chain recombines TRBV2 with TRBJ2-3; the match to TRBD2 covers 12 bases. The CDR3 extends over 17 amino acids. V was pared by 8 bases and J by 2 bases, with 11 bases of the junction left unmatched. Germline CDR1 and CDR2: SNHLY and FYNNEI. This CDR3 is CASQISGLAGNTDTQYF. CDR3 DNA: TGTGCCAGCCAAATTTCCGGACTAGCGGGGAACACAGATACGCAGTATTTT.

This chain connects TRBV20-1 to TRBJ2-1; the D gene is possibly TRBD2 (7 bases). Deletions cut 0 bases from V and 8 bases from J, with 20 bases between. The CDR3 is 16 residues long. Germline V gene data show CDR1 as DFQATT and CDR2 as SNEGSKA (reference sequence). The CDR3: CSARDEGGPTLDEQFF. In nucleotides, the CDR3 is TGCAGTGCTAGAGACGAGGGGGGGCCTACGCTCGATGAGCAGTTCTTC.

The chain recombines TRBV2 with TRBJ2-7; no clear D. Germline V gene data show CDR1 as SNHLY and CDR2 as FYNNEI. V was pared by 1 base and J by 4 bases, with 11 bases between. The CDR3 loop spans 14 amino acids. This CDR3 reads CASSEGRLGYEQYF. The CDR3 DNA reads TGTGCCAGCAGTGAAGGGCGGTTGGGGTACGAGCAGTACTTC.

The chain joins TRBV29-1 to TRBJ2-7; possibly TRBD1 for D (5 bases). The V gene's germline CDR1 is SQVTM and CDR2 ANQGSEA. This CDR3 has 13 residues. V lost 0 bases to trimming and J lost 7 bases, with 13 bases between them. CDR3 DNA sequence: TGCAGCGTTGAAGATTGGGCAGGGCGGGAGCAGTACTTC. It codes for CSVEDWAGREQYF.

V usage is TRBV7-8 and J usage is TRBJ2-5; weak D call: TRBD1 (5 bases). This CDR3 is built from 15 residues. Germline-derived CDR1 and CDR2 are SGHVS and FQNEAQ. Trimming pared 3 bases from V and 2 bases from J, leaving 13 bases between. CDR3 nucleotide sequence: TGTGCCAGCAGCTTCCTACGACAGAAACAAGAGACCCAGTACTTC. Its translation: CASSFLRQKQETQYF.

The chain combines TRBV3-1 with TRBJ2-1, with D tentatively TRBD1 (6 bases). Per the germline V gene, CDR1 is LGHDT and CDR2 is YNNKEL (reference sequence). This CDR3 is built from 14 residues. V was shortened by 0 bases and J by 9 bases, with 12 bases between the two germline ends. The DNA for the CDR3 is TGTGCCAGCAGCCAAGATAACAGGGCCGGTGAGCAGTTCTTC. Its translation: CASSQDNRAGEQFF.

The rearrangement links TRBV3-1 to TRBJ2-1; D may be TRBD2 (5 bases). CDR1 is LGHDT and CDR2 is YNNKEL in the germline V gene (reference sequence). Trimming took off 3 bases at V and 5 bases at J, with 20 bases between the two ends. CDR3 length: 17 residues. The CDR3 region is CASSHLYTVRTDNEQFF. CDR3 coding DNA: TGTGCCAGCAGCCATTTGTATACGGTTCGGACTGACAATGAGCAGTTCTTC.

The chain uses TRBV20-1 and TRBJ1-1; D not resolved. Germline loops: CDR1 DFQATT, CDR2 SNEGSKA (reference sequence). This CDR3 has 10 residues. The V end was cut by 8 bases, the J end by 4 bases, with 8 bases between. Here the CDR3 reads CSFLGTEAFF. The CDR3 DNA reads TGCAGTTTTCTGGGCACTGAAGCTTTCTTT.

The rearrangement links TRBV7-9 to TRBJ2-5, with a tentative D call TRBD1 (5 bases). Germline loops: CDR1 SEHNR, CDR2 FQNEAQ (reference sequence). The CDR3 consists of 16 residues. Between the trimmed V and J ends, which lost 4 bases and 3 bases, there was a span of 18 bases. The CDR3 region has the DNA TGTGCCAGCAGCTCCCTTCAGACAGTGCAAAAAGAGACCCAGTACTTC. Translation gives CASSSLQTVQKETQYF.

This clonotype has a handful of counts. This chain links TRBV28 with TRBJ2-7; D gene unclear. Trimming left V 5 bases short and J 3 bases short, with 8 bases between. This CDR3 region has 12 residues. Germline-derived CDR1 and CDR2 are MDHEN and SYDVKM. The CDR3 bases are TGTGCCAGCAGTGTTTTGGGCTACGAGCAGTACTTC. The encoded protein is CASSVLGYEQYF. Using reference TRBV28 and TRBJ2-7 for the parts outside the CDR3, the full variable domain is DVKVTQSSRYLVKRTGEKVFLECVQDMDHENMFWYRQDPGLGLRLIYFSYDVKMKEKGDIPEGYSVSREKKERFSLILESASTNQTSMYLCASSVLGYEQYFGPGTRLTVT.

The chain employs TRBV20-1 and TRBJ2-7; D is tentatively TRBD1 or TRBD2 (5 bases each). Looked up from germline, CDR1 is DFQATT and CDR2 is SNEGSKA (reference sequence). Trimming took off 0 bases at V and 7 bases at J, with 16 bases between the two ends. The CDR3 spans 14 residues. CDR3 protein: CSARDLRGDEEQYF. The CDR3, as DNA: TGCAGTGCTAGAGATTTAAGGGGAGACGAGGAGCAGTACTTC.

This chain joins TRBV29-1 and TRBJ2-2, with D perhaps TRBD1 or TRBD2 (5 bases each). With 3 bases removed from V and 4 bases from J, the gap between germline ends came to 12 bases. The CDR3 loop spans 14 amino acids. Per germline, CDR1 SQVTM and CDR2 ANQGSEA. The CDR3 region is CSVEGIGTTGELFF. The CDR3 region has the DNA TGCAGCGTTGAGGGTATAGGGACCACCGGGGAGCTGTTTTTT.

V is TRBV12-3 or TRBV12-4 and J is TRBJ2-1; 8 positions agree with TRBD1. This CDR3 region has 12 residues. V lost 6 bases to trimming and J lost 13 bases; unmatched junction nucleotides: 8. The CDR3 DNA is TGTGCCAGCAGGCTAGCTCAGGGGGCCCAGTTCTTC. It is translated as CASRLAQGAQFF.

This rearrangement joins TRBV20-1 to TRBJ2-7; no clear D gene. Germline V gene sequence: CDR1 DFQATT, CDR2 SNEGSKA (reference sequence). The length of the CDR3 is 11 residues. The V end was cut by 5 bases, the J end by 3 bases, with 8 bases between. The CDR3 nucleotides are TGCAGTGCTGGTTCATTCTACGAGCAGTACTTC. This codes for CSAGSFYEQYF.

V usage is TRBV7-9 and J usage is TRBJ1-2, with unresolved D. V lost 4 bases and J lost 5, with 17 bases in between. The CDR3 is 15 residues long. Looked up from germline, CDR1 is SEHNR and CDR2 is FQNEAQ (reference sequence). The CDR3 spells CASSSIHDSAYGYTF. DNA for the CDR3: TGTGCCAGCAGCTCGATACACGACTCGGCTTATGGCTACACCTTC.